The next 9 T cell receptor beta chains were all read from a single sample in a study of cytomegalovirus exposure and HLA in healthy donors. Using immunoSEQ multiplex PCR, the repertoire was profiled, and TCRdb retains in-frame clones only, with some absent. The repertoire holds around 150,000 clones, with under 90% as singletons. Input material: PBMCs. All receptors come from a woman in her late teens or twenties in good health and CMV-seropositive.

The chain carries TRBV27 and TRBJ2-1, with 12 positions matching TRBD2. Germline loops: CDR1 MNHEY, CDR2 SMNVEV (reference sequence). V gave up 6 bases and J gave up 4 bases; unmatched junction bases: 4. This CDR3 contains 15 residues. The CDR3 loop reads CASRSGTSGYNEQFF. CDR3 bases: TGTGCCAGCAGGTCAGGGACTAGCGGGTACAATGAGCAGTTCTTC.

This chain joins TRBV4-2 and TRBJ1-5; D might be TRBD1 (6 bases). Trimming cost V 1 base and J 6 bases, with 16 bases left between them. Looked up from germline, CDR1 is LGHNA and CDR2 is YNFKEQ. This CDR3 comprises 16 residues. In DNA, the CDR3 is TGTGCCAGCAGCCAAGTGGGGGCGAGTCTTTCTCAGCCCCAGCATTTT. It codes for CASSQVGASLSQPQHF.

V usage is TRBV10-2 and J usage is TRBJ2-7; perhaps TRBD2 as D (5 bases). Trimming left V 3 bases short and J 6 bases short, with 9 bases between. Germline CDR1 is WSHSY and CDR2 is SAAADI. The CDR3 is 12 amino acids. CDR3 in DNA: TGCGCCAGCAGTGATATAGCGCGCGAGCAGTACTTC. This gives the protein CASSDIAREQYF.

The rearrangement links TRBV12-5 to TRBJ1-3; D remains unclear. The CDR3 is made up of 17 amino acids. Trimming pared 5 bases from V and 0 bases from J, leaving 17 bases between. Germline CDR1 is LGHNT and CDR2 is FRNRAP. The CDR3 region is CASGPPGRRISGNTIYF. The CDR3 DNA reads TGTGCTAGTGGTCCTCCCGGCAGGCGAATCTCTGGAAACACCATATATTTT.

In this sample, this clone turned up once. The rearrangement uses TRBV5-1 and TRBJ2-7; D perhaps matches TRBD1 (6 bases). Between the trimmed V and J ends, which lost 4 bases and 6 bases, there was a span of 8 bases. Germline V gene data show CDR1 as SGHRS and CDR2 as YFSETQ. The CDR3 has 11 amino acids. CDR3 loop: CASSEGGEQYF. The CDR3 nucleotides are TGCGCCAGCAGCGAAGGGGGCGAGCAGTACTTC.

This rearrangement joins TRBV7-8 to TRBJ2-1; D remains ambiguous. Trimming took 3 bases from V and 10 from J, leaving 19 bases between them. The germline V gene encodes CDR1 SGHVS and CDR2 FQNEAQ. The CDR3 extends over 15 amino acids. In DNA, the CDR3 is TGTGCCAGCAGCTTGACAATGGTAGTAGGTGGGGAGCAGTTCTTC. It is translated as CASSLTMVVGGEQFF. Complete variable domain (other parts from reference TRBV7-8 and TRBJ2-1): GAGVSQSPRYKVAKRGQDVALRCDPISGHVSLFWYQQALGQGPEFLTYFQNEAQLDKSGLPSDRFFAERPEGSVSTLKIQRTQQEDSAVYLCASSLTMVVGGEQFFGPGTRLTVL.

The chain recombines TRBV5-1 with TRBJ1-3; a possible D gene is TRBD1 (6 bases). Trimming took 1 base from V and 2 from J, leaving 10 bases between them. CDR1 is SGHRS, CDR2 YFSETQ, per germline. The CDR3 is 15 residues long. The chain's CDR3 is CASSLQPGAGNTIYF. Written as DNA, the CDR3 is TGCGCCAGCAGCTTGCAGCCAGGGGCTGGAAACACCATATATTTT.

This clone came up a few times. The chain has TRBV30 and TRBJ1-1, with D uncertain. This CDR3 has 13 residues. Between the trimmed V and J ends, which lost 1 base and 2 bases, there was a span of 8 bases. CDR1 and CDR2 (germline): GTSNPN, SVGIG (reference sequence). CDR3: CAWSGSANTEAFF. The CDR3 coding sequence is TGTGCCTGGAGTGGGAGTGCCAACACTGAAGCTTTCTTT.

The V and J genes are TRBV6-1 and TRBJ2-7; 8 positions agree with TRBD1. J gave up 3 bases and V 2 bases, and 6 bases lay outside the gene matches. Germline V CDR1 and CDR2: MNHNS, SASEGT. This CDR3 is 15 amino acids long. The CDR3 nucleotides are TGTGCCAGCAGTGAATCGGGACAGGCGAGCTACGAGCAGTACTTC. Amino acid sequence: CASSESGQASYEQYF.